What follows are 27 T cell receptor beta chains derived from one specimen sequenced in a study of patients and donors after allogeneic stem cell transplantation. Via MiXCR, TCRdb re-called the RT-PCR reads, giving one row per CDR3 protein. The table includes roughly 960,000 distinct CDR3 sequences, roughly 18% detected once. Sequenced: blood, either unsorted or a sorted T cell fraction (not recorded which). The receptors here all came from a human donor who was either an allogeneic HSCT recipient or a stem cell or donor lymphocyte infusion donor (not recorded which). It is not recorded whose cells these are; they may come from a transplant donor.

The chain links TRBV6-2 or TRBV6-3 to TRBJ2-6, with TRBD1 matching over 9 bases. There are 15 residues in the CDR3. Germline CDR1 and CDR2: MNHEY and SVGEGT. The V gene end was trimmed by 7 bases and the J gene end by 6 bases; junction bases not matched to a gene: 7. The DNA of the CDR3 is TGTGCCAGCAACAGGGGACAGGGAACGGCCAACGTCCTGACTTTC. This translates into CASNRGQGTANVLTF.

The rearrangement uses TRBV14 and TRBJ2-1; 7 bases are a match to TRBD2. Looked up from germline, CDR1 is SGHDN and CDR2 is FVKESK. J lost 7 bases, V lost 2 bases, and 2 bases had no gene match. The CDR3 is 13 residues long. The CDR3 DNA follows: TGTGCCAGCAGCCAAACTAGCGATAATGAGCAGTTCTTC. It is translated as CASSQTSDNEQFF.

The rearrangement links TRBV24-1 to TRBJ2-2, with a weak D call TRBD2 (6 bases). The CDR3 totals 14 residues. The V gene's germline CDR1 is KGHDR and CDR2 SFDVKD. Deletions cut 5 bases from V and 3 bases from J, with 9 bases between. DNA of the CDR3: TGTGCCACCAGTGGGGACTCCTACACCGGGGAGCTGTTTTTT. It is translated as CATSGDSYTGELFF.

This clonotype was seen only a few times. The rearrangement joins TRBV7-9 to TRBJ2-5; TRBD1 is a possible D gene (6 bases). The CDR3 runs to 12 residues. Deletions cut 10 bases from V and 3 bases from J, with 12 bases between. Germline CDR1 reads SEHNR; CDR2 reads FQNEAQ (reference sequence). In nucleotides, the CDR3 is TGTGCCATATCGGACAGTGAAGAGACCCAGTACTTC. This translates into CAISDSEETQYF.

The CDR3 nucleotides read TGCAGTGCTAGAGACTCGGGGGGGATTGCTTACGAGCAGTACTTC. Amino acid sequence: CSARDSGGIAYEQYF. The genes are TRBV20-1 and TRBJ2-7, with TRBD2 matching 8 bases. The J segment lost 4 bases and the V segment lost 0 bases, leaving 8 bases of the junction unmatched. CDR1 and CDR2 from the germline V gene are DFQATT and SNEGSKA (reference sequence). The CDR3 sequence is 15 residues long.

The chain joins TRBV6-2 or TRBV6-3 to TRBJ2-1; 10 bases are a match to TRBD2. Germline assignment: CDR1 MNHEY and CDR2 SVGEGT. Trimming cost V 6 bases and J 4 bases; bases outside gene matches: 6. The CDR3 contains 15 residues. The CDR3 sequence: CASSRPGLAYNEQFF. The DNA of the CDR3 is TGTGCCAGCAGCCGACCGGGACTAGCGTACAATGAGCAGTTCTTC.

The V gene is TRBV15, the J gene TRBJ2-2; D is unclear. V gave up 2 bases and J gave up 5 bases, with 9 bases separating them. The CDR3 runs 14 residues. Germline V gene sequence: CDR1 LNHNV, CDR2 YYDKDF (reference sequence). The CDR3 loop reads CATSRQDGTGELFF. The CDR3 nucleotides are TGTGCCACCAGCAGACAGGACGGGACCGGGGAGCTGTTTTTT.

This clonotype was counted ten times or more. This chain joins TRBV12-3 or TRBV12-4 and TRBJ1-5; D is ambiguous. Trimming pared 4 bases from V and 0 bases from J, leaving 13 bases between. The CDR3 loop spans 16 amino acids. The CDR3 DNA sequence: TGTGCCAGCAGTTCCCAAGGCGTAGCTAGCAATCAGCCCCAGCATTTT. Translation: CASSSQGVASNQPQHF.

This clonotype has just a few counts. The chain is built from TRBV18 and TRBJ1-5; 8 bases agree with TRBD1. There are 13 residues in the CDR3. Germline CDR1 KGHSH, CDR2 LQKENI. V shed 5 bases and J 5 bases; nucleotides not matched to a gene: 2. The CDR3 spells CASSSDRDQPQHF. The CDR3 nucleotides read TGTGCCAGCTCATCGGACAGGGATCAGCCCCAGCATTTT.

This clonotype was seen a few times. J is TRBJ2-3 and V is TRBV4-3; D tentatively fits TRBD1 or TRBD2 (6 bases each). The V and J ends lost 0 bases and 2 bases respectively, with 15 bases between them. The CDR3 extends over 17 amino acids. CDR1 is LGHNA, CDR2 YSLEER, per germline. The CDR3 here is CASSQDRRGTSTDTQYF. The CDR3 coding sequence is TGCGCCAGCAGCCAAGATAGGAGGGGGACCTCCACAGATACGCAGTATTTT.

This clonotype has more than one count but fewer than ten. Written as DNA, the CDR3 is TGTGCCAGCAGCCTCCCAGCCCGGGAGACCCAGTACTTC. Residues: CASSLPARETQYF. The V and J genes are TRBV7-9 and TRBJ2-5; no firm D call. The germline V and J ends were trimmed by 5 bases and 5 bases, with 12 bases remaining between them. Germline V gene lookup returns CDR1 SEHNR and CDR2 FQNEAQ (reference sequence). The CDR3 is made up of 13 amino acids.

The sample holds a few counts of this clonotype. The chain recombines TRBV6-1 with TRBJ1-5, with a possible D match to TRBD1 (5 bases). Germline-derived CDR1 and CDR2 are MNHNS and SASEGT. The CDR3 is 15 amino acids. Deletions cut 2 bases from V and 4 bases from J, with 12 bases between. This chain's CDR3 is CASSERGWANQPQHF. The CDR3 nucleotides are TGTGCCAGCAGTGAAAGGGGATGGGCGAATCAGCCCCAGCATTTT.

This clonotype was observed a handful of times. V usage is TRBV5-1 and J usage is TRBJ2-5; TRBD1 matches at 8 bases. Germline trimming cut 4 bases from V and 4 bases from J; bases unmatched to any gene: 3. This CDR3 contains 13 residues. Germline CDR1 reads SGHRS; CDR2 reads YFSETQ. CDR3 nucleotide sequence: TGCGCCAGCAGCGAAGGACAGGGAGAGACCCAGTACTTC. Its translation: CASSEGQGETQYF.

The CDR3 region has the DNA TGTGCCAGCAGCTTCCCTGGACAGGGCGTATCTGGAAACACCATATATTTT. Residues: CASSFPGQGVSGNTIYF. The chain links TRBV7-9 to TRBJ1-3; TRBD1 agrees at 8 bases. The length of the CDR3 is 17 residues. J was trimmed by 1 base and V by 3 bases; bases with no gene match: 8. The V gene's germline CDR1 is SEHNR and CDR2 FQNEAQ (reference sequence).

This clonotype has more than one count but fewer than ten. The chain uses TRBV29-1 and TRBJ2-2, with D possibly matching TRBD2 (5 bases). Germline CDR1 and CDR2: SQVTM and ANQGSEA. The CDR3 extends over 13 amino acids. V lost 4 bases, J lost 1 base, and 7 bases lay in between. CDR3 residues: CSVATKNTGELFF. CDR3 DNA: TGCAGCGTTGCGACTAAGAACACCGGGGAGCTGTTTTTT.

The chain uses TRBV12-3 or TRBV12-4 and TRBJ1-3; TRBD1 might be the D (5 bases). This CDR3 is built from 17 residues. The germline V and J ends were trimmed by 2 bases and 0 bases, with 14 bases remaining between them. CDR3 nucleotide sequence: TGTGCCAGCAGTTTATATATGGGTAGGGGCTCTGGAAACACCATATATTTT. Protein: CASSLYMGRGSGNTIYF.

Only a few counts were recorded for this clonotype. The CDR3 spells CASSYQTLGQGGLSTDTQYF. In DNA, the CDR3 is TGTGCCAGCAGTTACCAAACATTGGGGCAGGGCGGGCTAAGCACAGATACGCAGTATTTT. V gene TRBV6-2 or TRBV6-3 combines with J gene TRBJ2-3; D is possibly TRBD1 or TRBD2 (5 bases each). Germline V gives CDR1 MNHEY, CDR2 SVGEGT. The CDR3 runs to 20 residues. The V end lost 2 bases, the J end lost 0 bases, and 24 bases lay between the germline ends.

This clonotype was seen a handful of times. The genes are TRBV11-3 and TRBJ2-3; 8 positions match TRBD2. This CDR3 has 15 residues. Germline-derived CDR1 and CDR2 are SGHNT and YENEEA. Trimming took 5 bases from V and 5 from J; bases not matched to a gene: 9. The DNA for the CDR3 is TGTGCCAGCAGCCCAAGCGGGAGCAGGAGAGATACGCAGTATTTT. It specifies CASSPSGSRRDTQYF.

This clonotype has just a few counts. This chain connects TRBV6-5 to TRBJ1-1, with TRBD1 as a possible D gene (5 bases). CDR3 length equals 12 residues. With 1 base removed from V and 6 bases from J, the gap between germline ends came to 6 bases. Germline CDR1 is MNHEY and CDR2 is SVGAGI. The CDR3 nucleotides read TGTGCCAGCAGTTACTTGGGGGCTGAAGCTTTCTTT. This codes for CASSYLGAEAFF.

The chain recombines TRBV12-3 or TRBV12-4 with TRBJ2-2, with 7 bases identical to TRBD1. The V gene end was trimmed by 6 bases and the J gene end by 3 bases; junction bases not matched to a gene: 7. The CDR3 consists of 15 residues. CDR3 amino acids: CASSPGTVDTGELFF. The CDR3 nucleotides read TGTGCCAGCAGCCCCGGGACAGTTGACACCGGGGAGCTGTTTTTT.

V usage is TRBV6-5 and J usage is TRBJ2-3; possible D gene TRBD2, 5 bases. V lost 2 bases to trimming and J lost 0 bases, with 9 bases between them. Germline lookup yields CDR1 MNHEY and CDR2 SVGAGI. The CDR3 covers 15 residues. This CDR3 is CASSYMGASTDTQYF. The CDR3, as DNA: TGTGCCAGCAGTTACATGGGAGCTAGCACAGATACGCAGTATTTT.

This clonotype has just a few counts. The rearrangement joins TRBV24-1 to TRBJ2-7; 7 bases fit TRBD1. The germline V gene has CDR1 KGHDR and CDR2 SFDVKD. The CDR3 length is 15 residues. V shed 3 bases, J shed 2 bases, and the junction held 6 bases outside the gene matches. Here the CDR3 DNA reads TGTGCCACCAGTGATCGGGACAGAGGCACCTACGAGCAGTACTTC. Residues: CATSDRDRGTYEQYF.

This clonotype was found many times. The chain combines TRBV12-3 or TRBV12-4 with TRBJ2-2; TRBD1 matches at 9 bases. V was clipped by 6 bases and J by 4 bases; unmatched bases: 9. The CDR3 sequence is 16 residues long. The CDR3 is CASSSTGQGLTGELFF. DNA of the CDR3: TGTGCCAGCAGCTCAACGGGACAGGGACTCACCGGGGAGCTGTTTTTT.

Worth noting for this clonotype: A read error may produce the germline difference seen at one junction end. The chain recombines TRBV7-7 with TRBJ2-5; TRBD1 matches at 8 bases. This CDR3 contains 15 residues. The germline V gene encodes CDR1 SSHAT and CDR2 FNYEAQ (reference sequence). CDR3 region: CASSLSGQGQETQYF. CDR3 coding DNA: TGTGCTAGCAGCCTCTCCGGACAGGGCCAAGAGACCCAGTACTTC.

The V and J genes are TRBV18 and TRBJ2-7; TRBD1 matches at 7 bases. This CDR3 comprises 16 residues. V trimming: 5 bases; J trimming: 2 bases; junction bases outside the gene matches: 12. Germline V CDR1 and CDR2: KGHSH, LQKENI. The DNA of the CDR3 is TGTGCCAGCTCAATCGTTCGGACAGGAGCAACCTACGAGCAGTACTTC. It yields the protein CASSIVRTGATYEQYF.

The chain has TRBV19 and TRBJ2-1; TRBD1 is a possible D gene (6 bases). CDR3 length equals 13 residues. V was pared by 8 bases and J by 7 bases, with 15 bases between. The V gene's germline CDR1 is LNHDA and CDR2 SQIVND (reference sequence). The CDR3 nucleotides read TGTGCCAGTGTCGCTGGGGGCATAAATGAGCAGTTCTTC. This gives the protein CASVAGGINEQFF.

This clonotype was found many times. The CDR3 DNA reads TGTGCCAGCAGCACCCGGACAGGGGGCTTGGAGCAGTTCTTC. Residues: CASSTRTGGLEQFF. The V call is TRBV11-2, the J call TRBJ2-1; 11 positions agree with TRBD1. Losses at the gene ends were 5 bases for V and 10 bases for J; bases not matched to a gene: 7. This CDR3 has 14 amino acids. From germline, CDR1 is SGHAT and CDR2 FQNNGV.